Described below is a single T cell receptor beta chain sequence and its context. This clonotype was observed a few times. Which antigen it targets is not known. Per-base qualities were not stored, and no clone one base away is much larger. The germline V gene provides CDR1 MDHEN and CDR2 SYDVKM. Reading from cysteine to phenylalanine, the CDR3 counts 15 amino acids. Only CDR3 DNA remains: 45 bases, in frame from the first base. Ends trimmed: V by 4 bases, J by 0 bases; bases unmatched to a gene: 5. The data belong to a study of blood T cells in healthy people across ages (dated by TCRdb to the mid-2010s). For context, the study as a whole: In model experiments, template switching captured roughly one uniquely barcoded TCR beta cDNA molecule for every two T cells. Age-related changes in TCR beta repertoire diversity were measured in the study by deep sequencing normalized with unique cDNA molecular identifiers. Donors were grouped into four age groups: young (average roughly 16 years), middle-aged (about 40), aged (about 60) and long-lived (about 89). Donors of different ages were randomly distributed across sequencing lanes to avoid experimental bias. Two additional independent replicas of 1 million unique cDNA reads from the same blood draw were analyzed for two donors (one aged 18 to 30 and one aged 80 or older).

Systemically healthy Caucasian individuals from Russia, 39 in total and aged about 6 to 95 years, were included as donors. Each donor gave around 9.5 milliliters of peripheral blood, collected into EDTA-treated Vacutainer tubes. Ficoll-Paque density-gradient centrifugation was used to isolate PBMCs, with at least 6 million obtained per sample. Total RNA, at least 5 micrograms per sample, was extracted from PBMCs with Trizol reagent. For every donor, an aliquot of PBMCs went through flow cytometry to measure the percentages of naive CD45RAhigh/CD27high T cells. The protocol used for the library was 5' RACE. Sequencer: Illumina HiSeq 2500. The second PCR ran for about 7 to 11 cycles and used a J-beta primer mix along with a sample-barcoded 5' primer. A template-switch 5' adaptor carrying 12 random nucleotides introduced a unique molecular identifier onto each TCR beta cDNA molecule. Each sample yielded at least 2.5 million CDR3-containing paired-end reads. First-strand cDNA synthesis was performed from all RNA using the Mint cDNA synthesis kit, with priming by a TRBC-specific oligonucleotide. All cDNA was treated with uracil-DNA glycosylase and then went through a first 18-cycle PCR with the universal primers M1SS and BC2_uni_R. In the original analysis: Each sample was normalized by randomly selecting 1 million high-quality reads, each carrying a distinct molecular identifier. Reads sharing molecular identifiers were discarded rather than binned into consensus sequences. MiTCR, set to a Q25 quality threshold and the strictest error-elimination algorithm, was used for CDR3 identification, clonotype clustering and error correction. A nonparametric unseen species model with Euler transformation was used to estimate a lower bound on total TCR beta diversity. TCRdb's own reprocessing of the public reads used fastp at Q25 and MiXCR and kept productive beta chains. Each entry is one CDR3 protein sequence, shown with its most common DNA and genes. TCRdb's processing, not the authors' own work, is the source of the V and J calls. This sample comprises about 680,000 distinct CDR3 sequences, 45% to 50% of them detected only once. The biggest ten clones account for about a third of the sample.

Broader findings and caveats from the paper: Conclusive comparison of naive and antigen-experienced compartments was prevented by the profiling of bulk unsorted PBMCs. Observed TCR beta diversity per million T cells fell roughly linearly with age, and a significant reduction was already apparent by age around 36. Estimates of total diversity based on one million sequenced T cells were regarded as lower bounds and as underestimates. The percentage of naive T cells measured by flow cytometry correlated strongly with observed TCR beta diversity. Compared with the aged group, more naive CD4+ T cells, fewer expanded clones and increased TCR diversity were shown by the long-lived group, suggesting age selection. Because donor CMV infection status was unknown, age-related changes in expanded clonotypes were potentially confounded.

The specimen sequenced was blood. The TCR comes from a woman aged 55-70 years in good health. The chain was built from TRBV28 and TRBJ2-7; 8 bases in the middle match TRBD1. The DNA sequence is TGTGCCAGCAGTTCCGACGGACAGGGCTCCTACGAGCAGTACTTC. Its amino acids are CASSSDGQGSYEQYF.